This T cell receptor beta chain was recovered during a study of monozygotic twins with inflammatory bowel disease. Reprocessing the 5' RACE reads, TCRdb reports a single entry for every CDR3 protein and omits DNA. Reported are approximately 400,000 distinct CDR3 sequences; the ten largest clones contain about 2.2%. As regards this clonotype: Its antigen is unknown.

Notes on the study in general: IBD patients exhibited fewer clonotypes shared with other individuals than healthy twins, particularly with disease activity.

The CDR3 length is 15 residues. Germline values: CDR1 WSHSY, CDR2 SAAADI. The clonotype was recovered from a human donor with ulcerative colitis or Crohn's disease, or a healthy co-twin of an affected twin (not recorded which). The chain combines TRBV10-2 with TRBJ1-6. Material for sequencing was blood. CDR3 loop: CASSDRAPHNSPLHF.